This T cell receptor beta chain was recovered during a study of OX40 agonist ivuxolimab in advanced cancers. Sequencing was performed with immunoSEQ multiplex PCR; in TCRdb, only in-frame clones are kept and a portion is missing. Of 81,000 or so clones listed, 85% to 90% are singletons. Study observations and caveats: On average, CD8+ T cells showed a greater number of expanded clones than CD4+.

Germline V lookup: CDR1 MGHRA, CDR2 YSYEKL. The CDR3 consists of 15 residues. With 0 bases removed from V and 4 bases from J, the gap between germline ends came to 10 bases. This clone was picked up one time. Its antigen remains unidentified. The receptor's source is an adult with an advanced solid tumor such as melanoma, head and neck, liver or kidney cancer. The sequencing here drew on CD4+ or CD8+ T cells sorted from blood, taken in a trial of the OX40 agonist ivuxolimab. The chain uses TRBV4-1 and TRBJ1-5; D gene uncertain. DNA for the CDR3: TGCGCCAGCAGCCAAGACGGGATTAAAAATCAGCCCCAGCATTTT. This sequence encodes CASSQDGIKNQPQHF.